This TCR beta chain was sequenced during a study of Ad26.COV2.S vaccination and SARS-CoV-2 variants. On the study more broadly: The donor was enrolled in the Ad26.COV2.S arm of the COV1001 trial. General study points: Substantial breadth was reportedly displayed by spike-specific CD8+ and CD4+ T cell responses after vaccination. Possibly, TCR breadth and depth analyses underestimated total T cell responses.

As for this clone: Its antigen is undetermined.

The treatment here: some 20 received Ad26.COV2.S at low or high dose, single or two shots; roughly five received placebo; per-sample allocation not given. The study sampled participants on day 63 after the first vaccine or placebo injection. Germline-derived CDR1 and CDR2 are SGHAT and FQNNGV. V lost 5 bases and J lost 4; bases outside the gene matches: 4. CDR3 length: 13 amino acids. The method was immunoSEQ multiplex PCR; TCRdb's version includes in-frame clones alone and lacks a portion of them. The profile shows roughly 320,000 clones, roughly 91% of them singletons. The specimen comprised peripheral blood, sampled in a trial of Ad26.COV2.S vaccine versus placebo. This TCR was recovered from a person aged 18-60 years who received the Ad26.COV2.S COVID-19 vaccine or a placebo. The chain combines TRBV11-2 with TRBJ1-2, with 7 bases fitting TRBD1. CDR3 sequence (DNA): TGTGCCAGCAGCCATGACAGGGTCTATGGCTACACCTTC. Encoded protein: CASSHDRVYGYTF.